This TCR beta chain was identified in a study of T cell repertoires in cytomegalovirus infection. Study details: CMV infection and matching HLA type were both indicated by public TCR beta signatures.

TCRdb recomputed calls from the reads with MiXCR, one row per CDR3 protein. The table lists tens of thousands of distinct CDR3 sequences, over 3.5% of them singletons. CDR3 size: 10 residues. V lost 7 bases, J lost 1 base, and 4 bases lay in between. Germline lookup yields CDR1 SQVTM and CDR2 ANQGSEA. This clonotype was detected many times. The material sequenced was PBMCs. This TCR was sampled from a human donor in good health (CMV status not recorded). Some clones in this sample may be carry-over from other donors' samples. V gene TRBV29-1 combines with J gene TRBJ1-1; D not resolved. In DNA, the CDR3 is TGCAGCGGGAGGAACACTGAAGCTTTCTTT. Protein sequence: CSGRNTEAFF.